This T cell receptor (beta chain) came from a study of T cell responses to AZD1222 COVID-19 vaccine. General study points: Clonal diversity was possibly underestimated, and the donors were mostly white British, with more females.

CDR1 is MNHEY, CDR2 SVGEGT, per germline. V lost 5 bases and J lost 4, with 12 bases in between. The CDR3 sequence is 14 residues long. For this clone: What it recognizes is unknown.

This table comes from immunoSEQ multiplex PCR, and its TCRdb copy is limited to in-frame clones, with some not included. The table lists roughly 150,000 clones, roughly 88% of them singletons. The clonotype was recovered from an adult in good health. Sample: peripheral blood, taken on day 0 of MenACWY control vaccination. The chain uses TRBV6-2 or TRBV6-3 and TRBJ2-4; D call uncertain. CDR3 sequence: CASSPDGRKNIQYF. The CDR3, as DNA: TGTGCCAGCAGTCCGGACGGCAGAAAAAACATTCAGTACTTC.